This T cell receptor beta chain was identified during a study of memory CD4+ T cells and cytomegalovirus serostatus. The table came from immunoSEQ multiplex PCR; TCRdb's copy has only in-frame clones and leaves some out. This sample has around 50,000 clones; 80% to 90% occur once, and the top ten carry 0.8% to 1.2%. The germline gives CDR1 SGHDN, CDR2 FVKESK. The V end was cut by 2 bases, the J end by 4 bases, with 5 bases between. The CDR3 is 13 residues long. The sort gate was single viable CD3+CD4+CD8-CD45RO+ cells for memory CD4+ T cells. The sample holds a few counts of this clone. The sample taken for sequencing was memory CD4+ T cells from blood. The TCR sequence derives from an adult in good health and CMV-seronegative. The chain uses TRBV14 and TRBJ2-2; D ambiguous. The CDR3 DNA is TGTGCCAGCAGCCAACAAACCACCGGGGAGCTGTTTTTT. Translated: CASSQQTTGELFF.